The present T cell receptor beta chain was sequenced within a study of response to subunit inactivated influenza vaccine. Via MiXCR, TCRdb re-called the RT-PCR reads, giving one row per CDR3 protein. There are about 650,000 distinct CDR3 sequences in the sample; around 13% occur only once, and 6.5% to 8% lies in the top ten. Study outcomes and limitations: Authors suggested seasonal influenza vaccinations each recruit few new T cells.

A remark on this clonotype: Its matching antigen is unknown.

The trim removed 5 bases at V and 7 bases at J, leaving 6 bases unmatched. Per the germline V gene, CDR1 is LGHNA and CDR2 is YSLEER. CDR3 size: 14 residues. The chain uses TRBV4-3 and TRBJ2-2; 8 nucleotides line up with TRBD2. The sample here was PBMCs from blood, taken 14 to 15 days before vaccination. The receptor was isolated from a man aged 50 to 59 who received an inactivated influenza vaccine. Here the CDR3 DNA reads TGCGCCAGCAGCTTCGGGGGGGCTGGCGGGGAGCTGTTTTTT. Translated, it gives CASSFGGAGGELFF.